The 9 T cell receptor beta chains below all came from one sample that was sequenced in a study of cytomegalovirus exposure and HLA in healthy donors. 13 Jbeta primers and 60 Vbeta primers were used for the PCR. Clones were read by immunoSEQ multiplex PCR, and TCRdb kept only the in-frame ones, dropping some. The data show about 180,000 clones, around 78% seen once. The sequencing input was PBMCs. The receptors come from a woman aged 45-65 years in good health and CMV-seropositive.

This clone was recorded only once. The chain joins TRBV7-4 to TRBJ1-6; TRBD1 agrees at 8 bases. V lost 3 bases and J lost 2; bases outside the gene matches: 9. Germline V gene sequence: CDR1 SGHVT, CDR2 SQSDAQ. This CDR3 contains 18 residues. CDR3 sequence: CASSFCNSGGTYNSPLHF. The CDR3, as DNA: TGTGCCAGCAGCTTCTGTAATTCAGGGGGCACCTATAATTCACCCCTCCACTTT. The variable domain in full, completed from reference TRBV7-4 and TRBJ1-6, reads GAGVSQSPRYKVAKRGRDVALRCDSISGHVTLYWYRQTLGQGSEVLTYSQSDAQRDKSGRPSGRFSAERPERSVSTLKIQRTEQGDSAVYLCASSFCNSGGTYNSPLHFGNGTRLTVT.

V is TRBV11-2 and J is TRBJ2-2, with D uncertain. The CDR3 is made up of 13 amino acids. The V end lost 5 bases, the J end lost 4 bases, and 8 bases lay between the germline ends. Germline V gene sequence: CDR1 SGHAT, CDR2 FQNNGV. The CDR3 sequence: CASSPSVTGELFF. The CDR3 coding sequence is TGTGCCAGCAGCCCGTCGGTCACCGGGGAGCTGTTTTTT. The full variable domain, in which reference TRBV11-2 and TRBJ2-2 provide the parts outside the CDR3, is EAGVAQSPRYKIIEKRQSVAFWCNPISGHATLYWYQQILGQGPKLLIQFQNNGVVDDSQLPKDRFSAERLKGVDSTLKIQPAKLEDSAVYLCASSPSVTGELFFGEGSRLTVL.

The chain is built from TRBV14 and TRBJ1-1, with no clear D. Germline V CDR1 and CDR2: SGHDN, FVKESK. The CDR3 has 16 residues. V lost 0 bases to trimming and J lost 0 bases, with 11 bases between them. CDR3 region: CASSQDFLRLNTEAFF. In DNA form, the CDR3 reads TGTGCCAGCAGCCAAGACTTTCTGCGGTTGAACACTGAAGCTTTCTTT. Variable domain in full (rest from reference TRBV14 and TRBJ1-1): EAGVTQFPSHSVIEKGQTVTLRCDPISGHDNLYWYRRVMGKEIKFLLHFVKESKQDESGMPNNRFLAERTGGTYSTLKVQPAELEDSGVYFCASSQDFLRLNTEAFFGQGTRLTVV.

Only a few counts were recorded for this clone. The chain links TRBV7-9 to TRBJ1-1, with 7 bases matching TRBD1. This CDR3 has 16 amino acids. V lost 3 bases and J lost 4; bases outside the gene matches: 11. From germline, CDR1 is SEHNR and CDR2 FQNEAQ (reference sequence). The CDR3 loop is CASSLNFDRAVTEAFF. CDR3 coding DNA: TGTGCCAGCAGCTTGAATTTCGACAGGGCGGTCACTGAAGCTTTCTTT.

CDR3 sequence (DNA): TGTGCCAGTACCGCGACAGCTAACACTGAAGCTTTCTTT. As protein: CASTATANTEAFF. The V call is TRBV19, the J call TRBJ1-1, with D perhaps TRBD1 (5 bases). The germline V gene has CDR1 LNHDA and CDR2 SQIVND (reference sequence). V was clipped by 7 bases and J by 2 bases, with 11 bases between them. CDR3 length: 13 amino acids. Full variable domain (outside the CDR3, taken from reference TRBV19 and TRBJ1-1): DGGITQSPKYLFRKEGQNVTLSCEQNLNHDAMYWYRQDPGQGLRLIYYSQIVNDFQKGDIAEGYSVSREKKESFPLTVTSAQKNPTAFYLCASTATANTEAFFGQGTRLTVV.

This sequence joins TRBV7-8 and TRBJ1-2; a possible D gene is TRBD1 (5 bases). The V and J ends lost 5 bases and 8 bases respectively, with 27 bases between them. Per germline, CDR1 SGHVS and CDR2 FQNEAQ. The CDR3 consists of 17 residues. The CDR3 reads CASSPYIGASLLGGYTF. CDR3 DNA: TGTGCCAGCAGCCCCTATATAGGGGCGTCCCTGTTGGGAGGCTACACCTTC.

V usage is TRBV4-1 and J usage is TRBJ2-2, with 7 bases matching TRBD1. Germline lookup yields CDR1 MGHRA and CDR2 YSYEKL. CDR3 length equals 19 residues. Trimming at V came to 3 bases and at J to 0 bases, leaving 13 bases not matched to a gene. CDR3 coding DNA: TGCGCCAGCAGCCACCCCAGGACAGGAAAATATTCGAACACCGGGGAGCTGTTTTTT. This gives the protein CASSHPRTGKYSNTGELFF.

The rearrangement links TRBV6-5 to TRBJ2-7; D might be TRBD2 (5 bases). This CDR3 spans 13 amino acids. Germline V lookup: CDR1 MNHEY, CDR2 SVGAGI. The V end lost 6 bases, the J end lost 4 bases, and 13 bases lay between the germline ends. CDR3 sequence: CASSPGTGYEQYF. The DNA of the CDR3 is TGTGCCAGCAGCCCCGGTACGGGGTACGAGCAGTACTTC.

This chain connects TRBV13 to TRBJ2-5, with 9 bases lining up with TRBD2. Germline lookup yields CDR1 PRHDT and CDR2 FYEKMQ (reference sequence). J was trimmed by 7 bases and V by 5 bases; bases with no gene match: 5. There are 13 residues in the CDR3. CDR3 sequence: CASSRGGARTQYF. In DNA form, the CDR3 reads TGTGCCAGCAGCCGCGGGGGGGCACGGACCCAGTACTTC. Variable domain in full (rest from reference TRBV13 and TRBJ2-5): AAGVIQSPRHLIKEKRETATLKCYPIPRHDTVYWYQQGPGQDPQFLISFYEKMQSDKGSIPDRFSAQQFSDYHSELNMSSLELGDSALYFCASSRGGARTQYFGPGTRLLVL.